The 14 T cell receptor beta chains below all came from one sample that was sequenced in a study of cytomegalovirus exposure and HLA in healthy donors. A multiplex PCR was run with 60 Vbeta primers and 13 Jbeta primers. The method was immunoSEQ multiplex PCR; TCRdb's version includes in-frame clones alone and lacks a portion of them. The sample records 100,000 or so clones, 81% being singletons. Material: PBMCs. These receptors came from a man aged 35-49 years in good health and CMV-seropositive.

In its sample, this clone was seen once. The rearrangement uses TRBV10-1 and TRBJ1-1, with D tentatively TRBD1 (6 bases). Trimming cost V 3 bases and J 5 bases, with 10 bases left between them. The CDR3 contains 13 residues. Germline assignment: CDR1 WNHNN and CDR2 SYGVQD (reference sequence). DNA of the CDR3: TGCGCCAGCAGTGAAGGGGGATGGACTGAAGCTTTCTTT. Translating it yields CASSEGGWTEAFF.

The chain uses TRBV19 and TRBJ2-7; 11 positions match TRBD2. The CDR3 extends over 15 amino acids. CDR1 LNHDA and CDR2 SQIVND come from the germline V gene (reference sequence). Trimming at V came to 5 bases and at J to 0 bases, leaving 3 bases not matched to a gene. The CDR3 is CASSETSGASYEQYF. In nucleotides, the CDR3 is TGTGCCAGTAGTGAGACTAGCGGGGCCTCCTACGAGCAGTACTTC.

The rearrangement links TRBV4-1 to TRBJ1-3, with a weak D call TRBD1 (5 bases). Trimming pared 2 bases from V and 2 bases from J, leaving 10 bases between. This CDR3 has 15 amino acids. Germline V lookup: CDR1 MGHRA, CDR2 YSYEKL. The DNA of the CDR3 is TGCGCCAGCAGCCAAATCGGGGGTCCTGGAAACACCATATATTTT. As protein: CASSQIGGPGNTIYF.

This clone was picked up a small number of times. DNA of the CDR3: TGTGCCAGCAGCCCCGGACAGGGAGTGCGCTACACCTTC. Translating it yields CASSPGQGVRYTF. The chain recombines TRBV6-4 with TRBJ1-2; 8 bases are shared with TRBD1. CDR1 MRHNA and CDR2 SNTAGT come from the germline V gene. Trimming cost V 6 bases and J 9 bases; bases outside gene matches: 9. The CDR3 contains 13 residues.

The chain couples TRBV9 to TRBJ2-5; TRBD2 agrees at 12 bases. Trimming took 0 bases from V and 5 from J; bases not matched to a gene: 5. Germline-derived CDR1 and CDR2 are SGDLS and YYNGEE. The CDR3 covers 16 residues. The CDR3 sequence is CASSVASGGAGETQYF. In nucleotides, the CDR3 is TGTGCCAGCAGCGTAGCTAGCGGGGGGGCCGGGGAGACCCAGTACTTC.

In this sample, this clone turned up a few times. The V call is TRBV21-1, the J call TRBJ1-5; no DNA check was done on the table's D call, TRBD1. TRBV21-1 is a pseudogene segment. The CDR3 contains 19 residues. The CDR3 loop is CASSIETSDSRYSNQPQHF. Here the CDR3 DNA reads TGTGCCAGCAGCATCGAAACTTCAGACAGCCGGTATAGCAATCAGCCCCAGCATTTT.

The rearrangement joins TRBV4-2 to TRBJ2-5, with TRBD2 matching 7 bases. The CDR3 extends over 14 amino acids. Unmatched junction bases numbered 6, after V lost 4 bases and J lost 4 bases. Germline V gene data show CDR1 as LGHNA and CDR2 as YNFKEQ. The CDR3 region is CASSPNIAGETQYF. The DNA for the CDR3 is TGTGCCAGCAGCCCGAACATAGCGGGAGAGACCCAGTACTTC.

The V gene is TRBV6-6, the J gene TRBJ1-1; TRBD1 agrees at 8 bases. The CDR3 runs to 12 residues. V trimming: 7 bases; J trimming: 5 bases; junction bases outside the gene matches: 3. CDR1 and CDR2 (germline): MNHNY, SVGAGI (reference sequence). CDR3 coding DNA: TGTGCCAGCACCAGACAGGGGACTGAAGCTTTCTTT. It yields the protein CASTRQGTEAFF.

V usage is TRBV29-1 and J usage is TRBJ1-4, with 7 bases lining up with TRBD1. In germline, CDR1 is SQVTM, CDR2 ANQGSEA. The V gene end was trimmed by 4 bases and the J gene end by 3 bases; junction bases not matched to a gene: 5. CDR3 length: 14 residues. The CDR3 reads CSVGQGTANEKLFF. The CDR3 nucleotides are TGCAGCGTTGGTCAGGGGACAGCTAATGAAAAACTGTTTTTT.

The chain recombines TRBV2 with TRBJ2-5; D is perhaps TRBD2 (6 bases). The CDR3 is 13 residues long. The V end was cut by 7 bases, the J end by 4 bases, with 13 bases between. Germline assignment: CDR1 SNHLY and CDR2 FYNNEI. Here the CDR3 reads CASNPEGGETQYF. The CDR3, as DNA: TGTGCCAGCAACCCGGAGGGCGGAGAGACCCAGTACTTC.

This clone was recorded only once. The V gene is TRBV11-2, the J gene TRBJ2-2; 7 bases fit TRBD2. CDR3 size: 17 residues. J lost 0 bases, V lost 2 bases, and 6 bases had no gene match. Germline values: CDR1 SGHAT, CDR2 FQNNGV. CDR3 nucleotides: TGTGCCAGCAGCTTATTAGCGGGCAACGCGAACACCGGGGAGCTGTTTTTT. Amino acid sequence: CASSLLAGNANTGELFF.

This chain uses TRBV5-1 with TRBJ2-7; perhaps TRBD1 as D (7 bases). CDR3 length: 16 amino acids. From germline, CDR1 is SGHRS and CDR2 YFSETQ. The V and J ends lost 4 bases and 0 bases respectively, with 17 bases between them. The CDR3: CASSRDPGGSSYEQYF. CDR3 DNA: TGCGCCAGCAGCCGCGACCCAGGGGGGAGCTCCTACGAGCAGTACTTC.

V is TRBV30 and J is TRBJ1-1, with D unclear. The CDR3 length is 14 residues. Trimming removed 0 bases at V and 8 bases at J, with 16 bases between. The germline V gene encodes CDR1 GTSNPN and CDR2 SVGIG (reference sequence). CDR3 nucleotides: TGTGCCTGGAGTGTATGGAGGGTGCAGCCAGAAGCTTTCTTT. Amino acids: CAWSVWRVQPEAFF.

This sequence joins TRBV7-9 and TRBJ2-3, with TRBD2 matching 9 bases. Germline CDR1 reads SEHNR; CDR2 reads FQNEAQ (reference sequence). After removal of 2 bases from V and 4 bases from J, the junction contained 4 bases not matched to a gene. This CDR3 is 15 amino acids long. The CDR3 region has the DNA TGTGCCAGCAGCTTACTAGCGGGACGGTCAGATACGCAGTATTTT. Protein: CASSLLAGRSDTQYF.